The sequence of this TCR beta chain was determined in a study of blood T cell repertoires in COVID-19. Study context: Samples representing acute and convalescent COVID-19 were sourced from the United States, Italy and Spain.

How the authors handled the data: The authors estimated nucleated cell counts from reference gene primer amplification. Sequencing was performed with immunoSEQ multiplex PCR; in TCRdb, only in-frame clones are kept and a portion is missing. V and J calls and clone size are given by that table; D and trimming were obtained from the DNA. This table has some 140,000 clones, about 80% appearing once. The source of this sequence is a human donor in a cohort sampled during active COVID-19. The source material was peripheral blood.

The CDR3 region has the DNA TGTGCCAGTAATAGGGCAGGGGGTGTCACTGAAGCTTTCTTT. It translates to CASNRAGGVTEAFF. J is TRBJ1-1 and V is TRBV19, with TRBD1 matching over 7 bases. V shed 7 bases, J shed 4 bases, and the junction held 9 bases outside the gene matches. Germline V gene lookup returns CDR1 LNHDA and CDR2 SQIVND (reference sequence). CDR3 size: 14 residues. Complete variable domain (other parts from reference TRBV19 and TRBJ1-1): DGGITQSPKYLFRKEGQNVTLSCEQNLNHDAMYWYRQDPGQGLRLIYYSQIVNDFQKGDIAEGYSVSREKKESFPLTVTSAQKNPTAFYLCASNRAGGVTEAFFGQGTRLTVV.